The clone carrying this T cell receptor beta chain has only a few counts. These data originate in a study of PD-L1 blockade in urothelial cancer. For the study at large: Male sex and bladder-origin urothelial cancer were recorded for about 90% of the roughly 29 patients.

Trimming took off 6 bases at V and 3 bases at J, with 14 bases between the two ends. This CDR3 region has 14 residues. The germline CDR1 and CDR2 sequences are SNHLY and FYNNEI. The time point: pretreatment peripheral blood. The cohort comprised individuals with locally advanced or metastatic urothelial carcinoma. Sequenced by immunoSEQ multiplex PCR; TCRdb stores in-frame clones only, minus some. The table shows roughly 90,000 clones, with roughly 90% occurring only once. V and J are TRBV2 and TRBJ1-1, with D tentatively TRBD1 (5 bases). Sequencing used PBMCs, obtained around atezolizumab (anti-PD-L1) treatment. The sequence was obtained from an elderly woman with urothelial cancer. CDR3 DNA: TGTGCCAGCAGGGTTGGAGGGACCGACACTGAAGCTTTCTTT. This gives the protein CASRVGGTDTEAFF.